This T cell receptor beta chain emerged from a study of response to subunit inactivated influenza vaccine. This clonotype has ten or more counts. Germline V gene lookup returns CDR1 SGHAT and CDR2 FQDESV (reference sequence). Trimming took 0 bases from V and 1 from J; bases not matched to a gene: 11. The CDR3 loop spans 19 amino acids. MiXCR was run by TCRdb on the RT-PCR reads, yielding one entry per CDR3 protein. The table includes hundreds of thousands of distinct CDR3 sequences, 12% detected once. The TCR originated in a man aged 50 or older who received an inactivated influenza vaccine. The chain uses TRBV11-1 and TRBJ2-3, with 9 positions matching TRBD2. Sequenced here: PBMCs from blood, sampled on the day of vaccination. CDR3 sequence reads: CASSLARIRREGGTDTQYF. The DNA of the CDR3 is TGTGCCAGCAGCTTAGCTCGTATACGGCGGGAGGGTGGCACAGATACGCAGTATTTT.